This T cell receptor beta chain was sequenced in a study of siplizumab effects on memory and regulatory T cells. Study-wide results and caveats: Treg origin accounted for an average of about 74% of mappable alloreactive CD4+ clones with siplizumab and 25% to 30% in controls. Of the alloreactive clones, only a minor fraction mapped to unstimulated subsets.

Profiling relied on immunoSEQ multiplex PCR, and the TCRdb table lists in-frame clones only, not all of them. This table holds about 100,000 clones, under 95% found once. Details on this clone: Its antigen remains unknown.

V was trimmed by 5 bases and J by 12 bases, leaving 23 bases between them. The germline V gene encodes CDR1 SGHVS and CDR2 FQNEAQ. The CDR3 runs 16 residues. This TCR was sampled from a human donor in good health. The chain employs TRBV7-8 and TRBJ1-6; D may be TRBD1 (6 bases). Material for sequencing was Tregs sorted from blood. DNA for the CDR3: TGTGCCAGCAGCCCAGCGACCACAGGGACCCCGGGACCCCTCCACTTT. Protein sequence: CASSPATTGTPGPLHF.